This T cell receptor (beta chain) was captured by sequencing in a study of T-cell reconstitution after alpha-beta-depleted transplantation in children. CDR1 and CDR2 from the germline V gene are SGHRS and YFSETQ. The germline V and J ends were trimmed by 6 bases and 3 bases, with 19 bases remaining between them. CDR3 size: 15 residues. This clonotype has at least ten counts. Unique molecular identifiers were used to barcode this TCRbeta library. TCRdb fed the PCR reads into MiXCR, producing one record per CDR3 protein. The data contain 120,000 or so distinct CDR3 sequences, 10% of them singletons. This clonotype was sampled from a human donor who donated a stem cell graft to a child with acute lymphoblastic leukemia. Source: PBMCs from the stem cell graft donor, taken from the stem cell graft. The chain employs TRBV5-1 and TRBJ2-7, with D perhaps TRBD1 or TRBD2 (5 bases each). CDR3 coding DNA: TGCGCCAGCACCCGATTTGGCCGAGGGGTCTACGAGCAGTACTTC. Amino acid sequence: CASTRFGRGVYEQYF.